This entry describes one T cell receptor (beta chain). Its antigen is undetermined. The sample is drawn from a study of T cell responses to AZD1222 COVID-19 vaccine. Study background: Whether given at about 4 or about 12 weeks, second doses were pooled. Study conclusions and caveats: An increase in Spike-specific TCR breadth and depth was observed after two AZD1222 doses.

The ends lost 1 base at V and 4 bases at J; junction bases unmatched: 5. CDR1 and CDR2 (germline): SGHNT, YYREEE (reference sequence). This CDR3 is 16 amino acids long. The repertoire was sequenced with immunoSEQ multiplex PCR; TCRdb's copy has only in-frame clones and lacks some. The data contain around 100,000 clones, over 90% of them singletons. This sample comprised peripheral blood, obtained on day 0 of AZD1222 vaccination. This chain links TRBV5-4 with TRBJ2-1; 10 bases are a match to TRBD2. The receptor comes from an adult in good health. The CDR3 region is CASSLTGLAAYNEQFF. The CDR3, as DNA: TGTGCCAGCAGCTTGACTGGACTAGCGGCTTACAATGAGCAGTTCTTC.